These 27 T cell receptor beta chains were sequenced from one sample in a study of T cell responses to AZD1222 COVID-19 vaccine. Using immunoSEQ multiplex PCR, the repertoire was profiled, and TCRdb retains in-frame clones only, with some absent. The table shows 90,000 to 130,000 clones, with 70% to 90% occurring only once. The sequencing here drew on peripheral blood, taken on day 0 of AZD1222 vaccination. Receptor source: an adult in good health.

The rearrangement links TRBV19 to TRBJ2-2; 11 bases line up with TRBD1. This CDR3 has 17 residues. V was clipped by 7 bases and J by 5 bases; unmatched bases: 12. Germline V lookup: CDR1 LNHDA, CDR2 SQIVND (reference sequence). CDR3 in DNA: TGTGCCAGTACCCCAGGACAGGGGGCGGTCTGGACCGGGGAGCTGTTTTTT. Translation gives CASTPGQGAVWTGELFF.

The table lists this clone with a count of one. This chain connects TRBV28 to TRBJ1-2; D is ambiguous. Germline CDR1 reads MDHEN; CDR2 reads SYDVKM. The CDR3 length is 12 residues. Trimming left V 2 bases short and J 5 bases short, with 6 bases between. This CDR3 is CASSLREYGYTF. As DNA, the CDR3 is TGTGCCAGCAGTTTACGAGAATATGGCTACACCTTC.

This chain connects TRBV28 to TRBJ1-3, with TRBD1 matching 11 bases. Germline V gives CDR1 MDHEN, CDR2 SYDVKM. The CDR3 is 17 amino acids. Losses at the gene ends were 5 bases for V and 2 bases for J; bases not matched to a gene: 8. The DNA of the CDR3 is TGTGCCAGCAGTCTACCGGGACAGGGGGGAACTGGAAACACCATATATTTT. Its protein product is CASSLPGQGGTGNTIYF.

This clone was observed a few times. The V gene is TRBV24-1, the J gene TRBJ1-2, with D maybe TRBD1 (6 bases). Germline assignment: CDR1 KGHDR and CDR2 SFDVKD. This CDR3 has 16 residues. V lost 5 bases and J 8 bases, leaving 23 bases between the germline ends. The CDR3 loop is CATSGGIGRGPKGYTF. CDR3 coding DNA: TGTGCCACCAGTGGGGGGATCGGACGGGGGCCGAAGGGCTACACCTTC.

The chain employs TRBV19 and TRBJ2-1; 11 bases match TRBD2. In germline, CDR1 is LNHDA, CDR2 SQIVND (reference sequence). This CDR3 comprises 15 residues. The trim removed 1 base at V and 4 bases at J, leaving 0 bases unmatched. The CDR3 bases are TGTGCCAGTAGTATAGGACTAGCGGGATACAATGAGCAGTTCTTC. This codes for CASSIGLAGYNEQFF.

The chain carries TRBV24-1 and TRBJ2-1; no definite D call. V dropped 4 bases and J dropped 4 bases, with 4 bases sitting between them. The CDR3 is 12 amino acids. Germline V gene lookup returns CDR1 KGHDR and CDR2 SFDVKD. Here the CDR3 reads CATSDLYNEQFF. The CDR3 DNA is TGTGCCACCAGTGACCTTTACAATGAGCAGTTCTTC.

The chain recombines TRBV7-8 with TRBJ1-6, with no clear D. Trimming cost V 5 bases and J 6 bases, with 14 bases left between them. Germline V gene lookup returns CDR1 SGHVS and CDR2 FQNEAQ. The CDR3 contains 15 residues. The CDR3 DNA sequence: TGTGCCAGCAGCCCCGCGGGCCGGGGTAATTCACCCCTCCACTTT. Amino acids: CASSPAGRGNSPLHF.

This chain joins TRBV11-2 and TRBJ2-1, with 11 bases fitting TRBD2. The CDR3 length is 14 residues. V lost 5 bases to trimming and J lost 4 bases; unmatched junction nucleotides: 1. Germline CDR1 reads SGHAT; CDR2 reads FQNNGV. CDR3 nucleotide sequence: TGTGCCAGCAGCATAGCGGGAGGGTACAATGAGCAGTTCTTC. It translates to CASSIAGGYNEQFF.

The chain employs TRBV7-8 and TRBJ2-5; no reliable D call. Looked up from germline, CDR1 is SGHVS and CDR2 is FQNEAQ. CDR3 length: 14 residues. V was shortened by 1 base and J by 2 bases, with 8 bases between the two germline ends. The DNA for the CDR3 is TGTGCCAGCAGCTTAGGACGGCGGCAAGAGACCCAGTACTTC. Amino acids: CASSLGRRQETQYF.

This CDR3 reads CASSAQPGEVSYGYTF. The CDR3 DNA sequence: TGTGCCAGCAGTGCTCAGCCAGGGGAAGTGAGCTATGGCTACACCTTC. The chain recombines TRBV6-1 with TRBJ1-2, with D possibly being TRBD1 (6 bases). This CDR3 has 16 amino acids. The V end lost 4 bases, the J end lost 4 bases, and 19 bases lay between the germline ends. Germline V gene lookup returns CDR1 MNHNS and CDR2 SASEGT.

This sequence joins TRBV7-2 and TRBJ1-1; D gene unclear. V was shortened by 1 base and J by 4 bases, with 10 bases between the two germline ends. The CDR3 has 14 amino acids. Per germline, CDR1 SGHTA and CDR2 FQGNSA. Here the CDR3 DNA reads TGTGCCAGCAGCTTAGTATGGGAGGGCACTGAAGCTTTCTTT. Translation: CASSLVWEGTEAFF.

J is TRBJ1-1 and V is TRBV11-2; maybe TRBD1 (6 bases). Germline values: CDR1 SGHAT, CDR2 FQNNGV. The CDR3 contains 15 residues. Between the trimmed V and J ends, which lost 4 bases and 4 bases, there was a span of 16 bases. DNA of the CDR3: TGTGCCAGCAGCTCGTGGACAGCCCGAGGCACTGAAGCTTTCTTT. This sequence encodes CASSSWTARGTEAFF.

The genes are TRBV29-1 and TRBJ1-1; 7 bases fit TRBD1. There are 14 residues in the CDR3. Germline V gives CDR1 SQVTM, CDR2 ANQGSEA. Unmatched junction bases numbered 4, after V lost 0 bases and J lost 3 bases. The CDR3 DNA sequence: TGCAGCGTTGAAGATATAGGGGGCCACACTGAAGCTTTCTTT. Translating it yields CSVEDIGGHTEAFF.

J is TRBJ1-4 and V is TRBV5-4; perhaps TRBD1 as D (6 bases). V was trimmed by 3 bases and J by 12 bases, leaving 15 bases between them. This CDR3 region has 13 residues. Germline V gene data show CDR1 as SGHNT and CDR2 as YYREEE (reference sequence). CDR3 protein: CASSSAGTIELFF. The CDR3 DNA is TGTGCCAGCAGCTCCGCCGGGACAATAGAACTGTTTTTT.

The rearrangement joins TRBV21-1 to TRBJ1-2; the tabulated D call, TRBD1, remains unverified against the DNA. TRBV21-1 is given as a pseudogene. The CDR3 covers 14 residues. CDR3 in DNA: TGTGCCAGCAGCAAAGGACAGGACCACGGGGGCTACACCTTC. Protein: CASSKGQDHGGYTF.

The rearrangement uses TRBV5-1 and TRBJ2-1; 13 nucleotides line up with TRBD2. The CDR3 extends over 13 amino acids. Germline V gene data show CDR1 as SGHRS and CDR2 as YFSETQ. Unmatched junction bases numbered 6, after V lost 9 bases and J lost 9 bases. The CDR3 DNA follows: TGCGCCACGGGACTAGCGGGGCAAGCTGAGCAGTTCTTC. As protein: CATGLAGQAEQFF.

This chain joins TRBV28 and TRBJ1-1; D perhaps matches TRBD1 (6 bases). Deletions cut 4 bases from V and 1 base from J, with 19 bases between. The CDR3 is 17 residues long. The V gene's germline CDR1 is MDHEN and CDR2 SYDVKM. The chain's CDR3 is CASSSRGVAKRNTEAFF. The CDR3 bases are TGTGCCAGCAGTTCAAGGGGGGTCGCCAAGCGGAACACTGAAGCTTTCTTT. Looking up the rest from reference TRBV28 and TRBJ1-1 gives the full variable domain: DVKVTQSSRYLVKRTGEKVFLECVQDMDHENMFWYRQDPGLGLRLIYFSYDVKMKEKGDIPEGYSVSREKKERFSLILESASTNQTSMYLCASSSRGVAKRNTEAFFGQGTRLTVV.

The rearrangement links TRBV6-2 or TRBV6-3 to TRBJ1-1; D is ambiguous. This CDR3 is built from 14 residues. CDR1 MNHEY and CDR2 SVGEGT come from the germline V gene. Between the trimmed V and J ends, which lost 6 bases and 0 bases, there was a span of 11 bases. The CDR3 DNA sequence: TGTGCCAGCAGCCCCGCCGGGTTGAACACTGAAGCTTTCTTT. It is translated as CASSPAGLNTEAFF.

This clone was seen only once. V gene TRBV5-1 combines with J gene TRBJ1-3, with a tentative D call TRBD1 (6 bases). Looked up from germline, CDR1 is SGHRS and CDR2 is YFSETQ. Trimming cost V 3 bases and J 0 bases, with 13 bases left between them. The CDR3 sequence is 16 residues long. In DNA form, the CDR3 reads TGCGCCAGCAGCTCAACCTCACAGGGCTCTGGAAACACCATATATTTT. Amino acid sequence: CASSSTSQGSGNTIYF.

The chain uses TRBV6-5 and TRBJ1-3; D is uncertain. V was trimmed by 7 bases and J by 1 base, leaving 5 bases between them. This CDR3 has 12 residues. Germline V CDR1 and CDR2: MNHEY, SVGAGI. In DNA form, the CDR3 reads TGTGCCAGCATCGGGTCTGGAAACACCATATATTTT. It translates to CASIGSGNTIYF.

This clone was observed once. The J gene is TRBJ1-1, the V gene TRBV2; a weak D match, TRBD1 (6 bases). Germline V CDR1 and CDR2: SNHLY, FYNNEI. The CDR3 is made up of 15 amino acids. V was cut by 5 bases and J by 3 bases, with 16 bases left in between. CDR3 DNA sequence: TGTGCCAGCAGTCCTCGGGGGGGGCAAGACACTGAAGCTTTCTTT. Protein: CASSPRGGQDTEAFF.

This chain uses TRBV7-2 with TRBJ1-5, with TRBD1 as a possible D gene (6 bases). Germline CDR1 and CDR2: SGHTA and FQGNSA. V was pared by 0 bases and J by 7 bases, with 16 bases between. The CDR3 is 16 residues long. The CDR3 loop reads CASSLAGHRVHQPQHF. DNA for the CDR3: TGTGCCAGCAGCTTAGCGGGGCACAGGGTCCACCAGCCCCAGCATTTT.

This chain links TRBV7-9 with TRBJ1-2; no clear D. Per germline, CDR1 SEHNR and CDR2 FQNEAQ (reference sequence). V dropped 5 bases and J dropped 8 bases, with 18 bases sitting between them. The CDR3 runs 14 residues. This chain's CDR3 is CASSIGGRAHGYTF. The CDR3, as DNA: TGTGCCAGCAGCATCGGCGGCCGGGCCCACGGCTACACCTTC.

This chain joins TRBV7-3 and TRBJ2-3; 11 bases match TRBD2. The CDR3 is 15 residues long. Per germline, CDR1 SGHTA and CDR2 FQGTGA. V gave up 3 bases and J gave up 4 bases; unmatched junction bases: 3. The CDR3 DNA reads as TGTGCCAGCAGCTTTAGCGGGAGGGAAGCAGATACGCAGTATTTT. Its protein is CASSFSGREADTQYF.

V and J are TRBV10-2 and TRBJ1-5; 9 bases align to TRBD1. V was pared by 6 bases and J by 11 bases, with 8 bases of the junction left unmatched. The V gene's germline CDR1 is WSHSY and CDR2 SAAADI. This CDR3 comprises 13 residues. DNA of the CDR3: TGCGCCAGCAGATCGACAGGGGGTGAGTCCCAGCATTTT. Protein sequence: CASRSTGGESQHF.

The genes are TRBV30 and TRBJ1-1, with 9 bases lining up with TRBD1. V was clipped by 3 bases and J by 7 bases; unmatched bases: 15. The CDR3 is 16 residues long. Germline loops: CDR1 GTSNPN, CDR2 SVGIG (reference sequence). This CDR3 is CAWSLGAPGQGLEAFF. The CDR3 DNA reads as TGTGCCTGGAGCTTAGGCGCCCCGGGACAGGGTCTTGAAGCTTTCTTT.

The CDR3 spells CASSITGNQPQHF. The CDR3 DNA follows: TGTGCCAGTTCAATTACGGGCAATCAGCCCCAGCATTTT. The chain has TRBV19 and TRBJ1-5; D gene ambiguous. CDR3 length: 13 amino acids. Germline V gene lookup returns CDR1 LNHDA and CDR2 SQIVND (reference sequence). Trimming cost V 8 bases and J 2 bases, with 10 bases left between them.